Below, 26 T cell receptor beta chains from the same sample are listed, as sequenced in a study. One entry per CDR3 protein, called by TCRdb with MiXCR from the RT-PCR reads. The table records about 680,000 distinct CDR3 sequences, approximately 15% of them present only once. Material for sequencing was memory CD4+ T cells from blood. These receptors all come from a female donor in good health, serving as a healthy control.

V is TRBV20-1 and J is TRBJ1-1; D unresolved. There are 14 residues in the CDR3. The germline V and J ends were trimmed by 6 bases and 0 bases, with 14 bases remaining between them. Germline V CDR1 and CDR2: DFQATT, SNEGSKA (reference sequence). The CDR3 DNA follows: TGCAGTGCAGCCCCCGCATGGCTGAACACTGAAGCTTTCTTT. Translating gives CSAAPAWLNTEAFF.

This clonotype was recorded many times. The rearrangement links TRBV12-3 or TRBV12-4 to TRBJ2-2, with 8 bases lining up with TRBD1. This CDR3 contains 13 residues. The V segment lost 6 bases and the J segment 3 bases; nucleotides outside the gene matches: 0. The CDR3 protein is CASRTGDTGELFF. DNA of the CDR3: TGTGCCAGCAGGACAGGGGACACCGGGGAGCTGTTTTTT.

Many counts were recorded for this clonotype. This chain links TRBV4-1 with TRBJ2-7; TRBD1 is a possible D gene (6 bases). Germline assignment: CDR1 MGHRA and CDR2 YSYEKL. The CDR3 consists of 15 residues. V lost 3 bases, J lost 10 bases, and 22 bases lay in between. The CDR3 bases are TGCGCCAGCAGCCATCCAAGTCGGGACACAATATTTCAGTACTTC. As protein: CASSHPSRDTIFQYF.

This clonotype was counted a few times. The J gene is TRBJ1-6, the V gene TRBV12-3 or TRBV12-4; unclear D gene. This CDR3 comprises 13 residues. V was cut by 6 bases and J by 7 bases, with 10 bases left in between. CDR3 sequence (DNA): TGTGCCAGCAGCCCACAACCGAATTCACCCCTCCACTTT. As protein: CASSPQPNSPLHF.

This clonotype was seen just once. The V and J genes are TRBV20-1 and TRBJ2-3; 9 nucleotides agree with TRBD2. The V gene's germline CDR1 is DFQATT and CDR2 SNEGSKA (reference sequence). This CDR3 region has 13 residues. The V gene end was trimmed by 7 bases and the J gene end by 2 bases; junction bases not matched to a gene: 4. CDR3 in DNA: TGCAGTGGGACTAGCGAATTCACAGATACGCAGTATTTT. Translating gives CSGTSEFTDTQYF.

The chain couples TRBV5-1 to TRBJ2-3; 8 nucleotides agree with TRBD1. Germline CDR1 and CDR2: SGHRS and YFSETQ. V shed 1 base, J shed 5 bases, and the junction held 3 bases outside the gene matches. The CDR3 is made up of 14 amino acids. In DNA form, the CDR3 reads TGCGCCAGCAGCTTGACCACAGGGGGAGATACGCAGTATTTT. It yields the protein CASSLTTGGDTQYF.

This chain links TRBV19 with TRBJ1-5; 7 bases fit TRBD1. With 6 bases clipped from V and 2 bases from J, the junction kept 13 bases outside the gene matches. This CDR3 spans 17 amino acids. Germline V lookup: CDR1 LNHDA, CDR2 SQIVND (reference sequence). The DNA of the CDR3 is TGTGCCAGTAGATCCCACCATACAGGGGCGGGCAATCAGCCCCAGCATTTT. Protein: CASRSHHTGAGNQPQHF.

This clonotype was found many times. The CDR3 DNA reads TGCAGTGCTAGGAAAGCTCTGGGAATGGAGACCCAGTACTTC. It specifies CSARKALGMETQYF. The V and J genes are TRBV20-1 and TRBJ2-5; D gene uncertain. Trimming removed 3 bases from V and 5 bases from J, with 16 bases in between. Germline V gene sequence: CDR1 DFQATT, CDR2 SNEGSKA (reference sequence). There are 14 residues in the CDR3.

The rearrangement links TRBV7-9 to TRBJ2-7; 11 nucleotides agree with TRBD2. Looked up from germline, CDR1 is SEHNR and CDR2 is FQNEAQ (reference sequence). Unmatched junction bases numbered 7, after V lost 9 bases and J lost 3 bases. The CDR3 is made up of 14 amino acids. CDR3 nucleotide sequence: TGTGCCAGGAAACTAGCGGGGGACTACTACGAGCAGTACTTC. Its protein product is CARKLAGDYYEQYF. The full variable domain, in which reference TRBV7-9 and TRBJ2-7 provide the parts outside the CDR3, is DTGVSQNPRHKITKRGQNVTFRCDPISEHNRLYWYRQTLGQGPEFLTYFQNEAQLEKSRLLSDRFSAERPKGSFSTLEIQRTEQGDSAMYLCARKLAGDYYEQYFGPGTRLTVT.

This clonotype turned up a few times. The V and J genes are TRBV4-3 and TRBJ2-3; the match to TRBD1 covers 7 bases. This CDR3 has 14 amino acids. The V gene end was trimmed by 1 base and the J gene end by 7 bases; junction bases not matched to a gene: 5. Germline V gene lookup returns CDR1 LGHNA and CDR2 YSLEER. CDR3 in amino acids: CASSQGGTANTQYF. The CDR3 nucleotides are TGCGCCAGCAGCCAAGGGGGGACAGCCAATACGCAGTATTTT.

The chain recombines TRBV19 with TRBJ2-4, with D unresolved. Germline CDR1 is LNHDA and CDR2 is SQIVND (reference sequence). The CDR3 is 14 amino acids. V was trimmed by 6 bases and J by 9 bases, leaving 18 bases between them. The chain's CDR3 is CASSPIAPGRIQYF. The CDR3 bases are TGTGCCAGTAGCCCAATAGCTCCCGGGCGCATTCAGTACTTC.

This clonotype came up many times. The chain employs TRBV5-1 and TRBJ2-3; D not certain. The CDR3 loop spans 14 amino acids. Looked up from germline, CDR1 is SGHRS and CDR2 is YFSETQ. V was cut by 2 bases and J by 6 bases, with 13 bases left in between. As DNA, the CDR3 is TGCGCCAGCAGCTTCGCACAACGGGCGGATACGCAGTATTTT. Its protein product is CASSFAQRADTQYF.

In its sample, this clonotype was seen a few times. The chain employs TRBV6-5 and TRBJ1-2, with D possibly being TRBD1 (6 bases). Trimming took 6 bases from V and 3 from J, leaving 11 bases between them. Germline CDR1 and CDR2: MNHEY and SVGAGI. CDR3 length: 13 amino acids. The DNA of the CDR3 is TGTGCCAGCAGGTCGGACAGTCACTATGGCTACACCTTC. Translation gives CASRSDSHYGYTF.

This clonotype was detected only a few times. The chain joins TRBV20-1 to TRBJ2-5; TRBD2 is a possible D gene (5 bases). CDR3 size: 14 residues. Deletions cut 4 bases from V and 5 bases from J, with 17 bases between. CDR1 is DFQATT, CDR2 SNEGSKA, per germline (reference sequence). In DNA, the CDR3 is TGCAGTGCTACCCCGGGGAACGTCCGGGAGACCCAGTACTTC. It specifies CSATPGNVRETQYF.

The CDR3 DNA follows: TGCGCCAGCAGCTTGTCCGGGGGGTACCAAGAGACCCAGTACTTC. Residues: CASSLSGGYQETQYF. This sequence joins TRBV5-1 and TRBJ2-5; the match to TRBD2 covers 7 bases. Germline V gene lookup returns CDR1 SGHRS and CDR2 YFSETQ. The CDR3 is 15 amino acids. Losses at the gene ends were 1 base for V and 0 bases for J; bases not matched to a gene: 3.

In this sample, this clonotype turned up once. The DNA for the CDR3 is TGTGCCAGCAGCCCCAAGGGAGATACGCAGTATTTT. Encoded protein: CASSPKGDTQYF. The chain carries TRBV7-2 and TRBJ2-3; D unresolved. Germline CDR1 and CDR2: SGHTA and FQGNSA. The CDR3 has 12 amino acids. The V and J ends lost 5 bases and 5 bases respectively, with 8 bases between them. The full variable domain, rest sourced from reference TRBV7-2 and TRBJ2-3, is GAGVSQSPSNKVTEKGKDVELRCDPISGHTALYWYRQSLGQGLEFLIYFQGNSAPDKSGLPSDRFSAERTGGSVSTLTIQRTQQEDSAVYLCASSPKGDTQYFGPGTRLTVL.

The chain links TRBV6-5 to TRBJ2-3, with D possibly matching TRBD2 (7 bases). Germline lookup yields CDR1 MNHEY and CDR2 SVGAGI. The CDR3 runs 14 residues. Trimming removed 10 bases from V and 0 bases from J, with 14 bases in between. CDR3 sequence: CATGGSSSTDTQYF. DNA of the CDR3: TGTGCCACGGGGGGCAGCTCTAGCACAGATACGCAGTATTTT.

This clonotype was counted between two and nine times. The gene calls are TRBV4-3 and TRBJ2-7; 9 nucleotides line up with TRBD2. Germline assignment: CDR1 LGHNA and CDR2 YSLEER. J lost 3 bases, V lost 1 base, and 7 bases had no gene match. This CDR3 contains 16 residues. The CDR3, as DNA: TGCGCCAGCAGCCAAGGTCGGACTAGCGTGGGCTACGAGCAGTACTTC. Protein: CASSQGRTSVGYEQYF.

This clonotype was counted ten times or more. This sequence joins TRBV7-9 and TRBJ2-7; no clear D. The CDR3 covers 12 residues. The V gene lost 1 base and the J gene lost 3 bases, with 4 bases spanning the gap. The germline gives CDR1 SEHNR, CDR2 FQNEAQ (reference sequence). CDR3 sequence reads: CASSLVDYEQYF. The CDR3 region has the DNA TGTGCCAGCAGCTTAGTAGACTACGAGCAGTACTTC.

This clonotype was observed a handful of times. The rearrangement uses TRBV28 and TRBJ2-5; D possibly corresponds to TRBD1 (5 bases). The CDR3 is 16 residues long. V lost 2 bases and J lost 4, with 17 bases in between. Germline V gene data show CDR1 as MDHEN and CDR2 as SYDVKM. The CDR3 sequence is CASSLQPGRQSETQYF. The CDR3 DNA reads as TGTGCCAGCAGTTTACAGCCGGGTCGACAGTCAGAGACCCAGTACTTC.

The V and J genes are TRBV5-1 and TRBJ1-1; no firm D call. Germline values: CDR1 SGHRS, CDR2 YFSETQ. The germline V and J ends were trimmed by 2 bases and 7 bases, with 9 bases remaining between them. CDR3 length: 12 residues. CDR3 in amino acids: CASSFEHSEAFF. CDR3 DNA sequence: TGCGCCAGCAGCTTTGAACACAGTGAAGCTTTCTTT.

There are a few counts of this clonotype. The CDR3: CASSSTVSYTF. The CDR3, as DNA: TGTGCCAGCAGCTCAACAGTCAGCTACACCTTC. This chain links TRBV7-9 with TRBJ1-2; D is undetermined. Per the germline V gene, CDR1 is SEHNR and CDR2 is FQNEAQ (reference sequence). This CDR3 is 11 amino acids long. V lost 4 bases, J lost 9 bases, and 9 bases lay in between.

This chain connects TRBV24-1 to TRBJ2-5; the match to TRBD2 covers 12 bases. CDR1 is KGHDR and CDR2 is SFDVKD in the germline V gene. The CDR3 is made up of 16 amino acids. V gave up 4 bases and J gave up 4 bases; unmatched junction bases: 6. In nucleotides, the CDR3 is TGTGCCACCAGTGAGAGACTAGCGGGAGTGGTAGAGACCCAGTACTTC. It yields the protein CATSERLAGVVETQYF.

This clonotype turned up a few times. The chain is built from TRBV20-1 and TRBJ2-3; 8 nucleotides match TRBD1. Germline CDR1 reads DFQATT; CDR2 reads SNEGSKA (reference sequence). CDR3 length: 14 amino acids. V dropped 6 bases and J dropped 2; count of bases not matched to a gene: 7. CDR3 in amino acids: CSAPTGGATDTQYF. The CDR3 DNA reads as TGCAGTGCCCCAACAGGGGGAGCCACAGATACGCAGTATTTT.

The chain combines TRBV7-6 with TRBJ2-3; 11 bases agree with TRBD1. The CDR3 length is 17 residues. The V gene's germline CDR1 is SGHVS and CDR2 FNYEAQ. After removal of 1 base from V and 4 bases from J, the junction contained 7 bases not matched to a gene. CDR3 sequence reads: CASSLGGTGGSPDTQYF. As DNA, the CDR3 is TGTGCCAGCAGCTTAGGAGGGACAGGGGGTTCCCCAGATACGCAGTATTTT. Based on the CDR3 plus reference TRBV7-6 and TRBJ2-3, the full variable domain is GAGVSQSPRYKVTKRGQDVALRCDPISGHVSLYWYRQALGQGPEFLTYFNYEAQQDKSGLPNDRFSAERPEGSISTLTIQRTEQRDSAMYRCASSLGGTGGSPDTQYFGPGTRLTVL.

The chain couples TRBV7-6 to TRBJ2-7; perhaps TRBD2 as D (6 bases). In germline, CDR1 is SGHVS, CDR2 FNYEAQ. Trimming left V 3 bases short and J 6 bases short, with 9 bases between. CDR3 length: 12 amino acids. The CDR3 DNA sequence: TGTGCCAGCAGCTTGACAGCGGGCGAGCAGTACTTC. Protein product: CASSLTAGEQYF.